This T cell receptor beta chain was recovered during a study of blood T cell repertoires in COVID-19. Study overall: Acute and convalescent COVID-19 samples came from the United States, Italy and Spain. Nucleic acid was either cDNA or gDNA, and it came from T cells, B-cell-depleted T cells, or PBMCs.

Original handling: Using reference gene primer amplification, nucleated cell counts were estimated. Assay: immunoSEQ multiplex PCR; the TCRdb copy retains only in-frame clones and omits some. V, J and clone size reflect that table, while D and trimming were determined from the DNA. The sample lists about 190,000 clones, about nine tenths occurring once. This clone was counted between two and nine times. The CDR3 has 16 amino acids. This chain joins TRBV7-5 and TRBJ2-2; the table assigns TRBD2, which was not confirmed against the DNA. TRBV7-5 is listed as a pseudogene. The source of this sequence is a man aged 40-49 years with acute or convalescent COVID-19. The source material was peripheral blood. The CDR3 nucleotides read TGTGCCAGAAGCTTAGGGGGCGGGGGAGGCACCGGGGAGCTGTTTTTT. It is translated as CARSLGGGGGTGELFF.